This T cell receptor beta chain stems from a study of blood T cell repertoires in COVID-19. Per the original methods: Reference gene primer amplification gave estimated nucleated cell counts. The repertoire was sequenced with immunoSEQ multiplex PCR; TCRdb's copy has only in-frame clones and lacks some. V, J and clone size derive from that table, while D and trimming were established from the DNA sequence. Seen here are 320,000 or so clones, about nine tenths observed once, and the top ten hold 5.2%. The CDR3 extends over 14 amino acids. Germline values: CDR1 SGHRS, CDR2 YFSETQ. V was clipped by 6 bases and J by 7 bases; unmatched bases: 11.

The TCR comes from a man in his 60s who had recovered from COVID-19. Material for sequencing was PBMCs or T cells enriched from blood (not recorded which). This rearrangement joins TRBV5-1 to TRBJ1-2, with TRBD1 matching 8 bases. CDR3 region: CASKEQGAQSGYTF. CDR3 DNA sequence: TGCGCCAGCAAAGAGCAGGGGGCGCAGTCTGGCTACACCTTC.